This T cell receptor (beta chain) was observed in a study of T cell changes during pregnancy in multiple sclerosis. This table comes from immunoSEQ multiplex PCR, and its TCRdb copy is limited to in-frame clones, with some not included. The data contain some 60,000 clones, about nine tenths of them singletons. Germline values: CDR1 KGHSH, CDR2 LQKENI. With 2 bases removed from V and 2 bases from J, the gap between germline ends came to 13 bases. The CDR3 loop spans 15 amino acids. The chain is built from TRBV18 and TRBJ2-7; D possibly corresponds to TRBD2 (5 bases). The receptor's source is a female donor in good health, enrolled as a control in a pregnancy study. Material: peripheral blood, obtained in the third trimester of pregnancy. CDR3: CASSPSADVTYEQYF. The CDR3 DNA sequence: TGTGCCAGCTCACCATCAGCGGATGTTACCTACGAGCAGTACTTC. Full variable domain (missing parts from reference TRBV18 and TRBJ2-7): NAGVMQNPRHLVRRRGQEARLRCSPMKGHSHVYWYRQLPEEGLKFMVYLQKENIIDESGMPKERFSAEFPKEGPSILRIQQVVRGDSAAYFCASSPSADVTYEQYFGPGTRLTVT.